The rows below give T cell receptor beta chains drawn from one sample of a study of cytomegalovirus exposure and HLA in healthy donors. The data were produced by immunoSEQ multiplex PCR, yet TCRdb's version contains in-frame clones alone and is incomplete. The sample includes 150,000 to 250,000 clones, around 83% of them seen just once. Sequenced input: PBMCs. The receptors shown here come from a woman aged 30 to 39 in good health and CMV-seropositive. Each CDR3 is given with its conserved first and last residue. A D gene is named only where the DNA matches it firmly. Where a row states a size, it is once, few, many or the class of an expanded clone; other rows omit it.

j_gene	d_gene	v_gene	abundance	len	CDR3aa	CDR3nt
TRBJ1-5	NA	TRBV4-1	NA	15	CASSQEEKQNQPQHF	TGCGCCAGCAGCCAAGAGGAGAAGCAAAATCAGCCCCAGCATTTT
TRBJ1-2	NA	TRBV27	NA	13	CASSLTWDFSYTF	TGTGCCAGCAGCTTAACATGGGACTTCAGCTACACCTTC
TRBJ1-2	TRBD1	TRBV10-2	NA	13	CASGTGGNYGYTF	TGCGCCAGCGGGACAGGGGGCAACTATGGCTACACCTTC
TRBJ1-5	NA	TRBV19	NA	16	CASSVLQGYSNQPQHF	TGTGCCAGTAGTGTCCTACAGGGTTATAGCAATCAGCCCCAGCATTTT
TRBJ2-2	NA	TRBV29-1	NA	12	CSVEIQDRELFF	TGCAGCGTTGAAATTCAGGACAGGGAGCTGTTTTTT
TRBJ1-5	TRBD1	TRBV2	NA	15	CASRVGQGPNQPQHF	TGTGCCAGCAGGGTAGGACAGGGTCCTAATCAGCCCCAGCATTTT
TRBJ1-3	TRBD1	TRBV29-1	NA	17	CSVEPYGQGRSGNTIYF	TGCAGCGTTGAACCCTACGGACAGGGGCGCTCTGGAAACACCATATATTTT
TRBJ1-5	NA	TRBV7-9	few	13	CASSLGQNQPQHF	TGTGCCAGCAGCCTCGGACAGAATCAGCCCCAGCATTTT
TRBJ1-3	NA	TRBV2	NA	13	CASSEGRGNTIYF	TGTGCCAGCAGTGAAGGGAGGGGAAACACCATATATTTT
TRBJ1-4	NA	TRBV6-6	few	14	CASSVDRNAEKLFF	TGTGCCAGCAGCGTTGACAGGAACGCTGAAAAACTGTTTTTT
TRBJ2-7	NA	TRBV7-9	NA	14	CASSLALTTDEQYF	TGTGCCAGCAGCTTAGCTCTGACAACGGACGAGCAGTACTTC
TRBJ2-7	NA	TRBV5-6	NA	15	CASSFRSTGRYEQYF	TGTGCCAGCAGCTTCCGATCGACAGGGAGGTACGAGCAGTACTTC
TRBJ2-1	TRBD1	TRBV9	NA	14	CASSVAYDRVEQFF	TGTGCCAGCAGCGTGGCATACGACAGGGTTGAGCAGTTCTTC
TRBJ2-1	TRBD1	TRBV7-9	NA	15	CASSARDRDFNEQFF	TGTGCCAGCAGCGCCCGGGACAGGGACTTCAATGAGCAGTTCTTC
TRBJ2-2	TRBD1	TRBV29-1	NA	14	CSAQKGGAFGELFF	TGCAGCGCCCAAAAAGGGGGCGCATTTGGGGAGCTGTTTTTT
TRBJ2-1	NA	TRBV5-5	once	15	CASSLGGTNYNEQFF	TGTGCCAGCAGCTTGGGCGGGACCAACTACAATGAGCAGTTCTTC
TRBJ1-1	NA	TRBV18	NA	15	CASSPIQAQNTEAFF	TGTGCCAGCTCACCAATACAGGCTCAGAACACTGAAGCTTTCTTT
TRBJ2-7	TRBD1	TRBV7-9	NA	19	CASSPRQGTASASSYEQYF	TGTGCCAGCAGCCCAAGACAGGGAACCGCTTCGGCGAGCTCCTACGAGCAGTACTTC
TRBJ2-7	NA	TRBV6-5	NA	13	CASSYGAAHEQYF	TGTGCCAGCAGTTACGGGGCTGCCCACGAGCAGTACTTC
TRBJ2-3	NA	TRBV27	NA	14	CASRWGPGGDTQYF	TGTGCCAGCAGATGGGGGCCCGGAGGAGATACGCAGTATTTT
TRBJ2-1	NA	TRBV6-5	NA	15	CASSYIRGSYNEQFF	TGTGCCAGCAGTTACATCCGGGGCTCCTACAATGAGCAGTTCTTC
TRBJ2-1	TRBD2	TRBV9	NA	15	CASSSGLALHNEQFF	TGTGCCAGCAGCTCGGGACTAGCGTTGCACAATGAGCAGTTCTTC
TRBJ1-1	NA	TRBV25-1	NA	12	CASSELRGKAFF	TGTGCCAGCAGTGAATTAAGGGGCAAAGCTTTCTTT
TRBJ2-1	NA	TRBV14	NA	15	CASSRLGTFNNEQFF	TGTGCCAGCAGCCGACTCGGGACTTTTAACAATGAGCAGTTCTTC
TRBJ2-5	NA	TRBV7-6	NA	15	CASSSPRGEEETQYF	TGTGCCAGCAGCTCCCCGCGGGGAGAGGAAGAGACCCAGTACTTC
TRBJ1-1	NA	TRBV5-1	NA	13	CASTETGNTEAFF	TGCGCCAGCACCGAGACAGGGAACACTGAAGCTTTCTTT
TRBJ1-3	NA	TRBV7-2	NA	14	CASSLVNGGRTIYF	TGTGCCAGCAGCTTAGTAAACGGCGGAAGAACCATATATTTT